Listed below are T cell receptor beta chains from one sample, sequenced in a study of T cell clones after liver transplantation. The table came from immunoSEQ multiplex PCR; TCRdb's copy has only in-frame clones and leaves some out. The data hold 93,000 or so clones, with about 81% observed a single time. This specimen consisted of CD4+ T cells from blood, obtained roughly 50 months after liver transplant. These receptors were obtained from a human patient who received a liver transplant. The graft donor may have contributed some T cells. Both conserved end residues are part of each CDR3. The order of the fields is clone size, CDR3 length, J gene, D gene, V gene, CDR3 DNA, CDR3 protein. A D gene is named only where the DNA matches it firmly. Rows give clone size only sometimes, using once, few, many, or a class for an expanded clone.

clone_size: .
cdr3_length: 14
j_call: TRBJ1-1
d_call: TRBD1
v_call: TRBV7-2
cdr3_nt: TGTGCCAGCAGCTACGGACAGGGTTCCACTGAAGCTTTCTTT
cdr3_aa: CASSYGQGSTEAFF

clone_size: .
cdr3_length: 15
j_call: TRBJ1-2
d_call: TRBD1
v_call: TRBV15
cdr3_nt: TGTGCCACCAGTAACCCCGGGACAGGGGGCTATGGCTACACCTTC
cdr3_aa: CATSNPGTGGYGYTF

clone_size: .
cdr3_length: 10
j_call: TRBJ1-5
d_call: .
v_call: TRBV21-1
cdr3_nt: TGTGCCAGCAGCAGGGGGGGGAAGCATTTT
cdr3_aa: CASSRGGKHF

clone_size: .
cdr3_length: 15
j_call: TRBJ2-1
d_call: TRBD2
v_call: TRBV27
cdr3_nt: TGTGCCAGCAGTCCCCGACTAGCGGGGGAGGGTGAGCAGTTCTTC
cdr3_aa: CASSPRLAGEGEQFF

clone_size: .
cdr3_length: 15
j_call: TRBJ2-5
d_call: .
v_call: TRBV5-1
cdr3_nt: TGCGCCAGCAGCTTGGTGGCTACCCTTCGGGAGACCCAGTACTTC
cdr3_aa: CASSLVATLRETQYF

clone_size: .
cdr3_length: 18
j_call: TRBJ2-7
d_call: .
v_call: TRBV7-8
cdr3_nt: TGTGCCAGCAGCGCGGACACCCCTAGCACCCGCCATTCCTACGAGCAGTACTTC
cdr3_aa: CASSADTPSTRHSYEQYF

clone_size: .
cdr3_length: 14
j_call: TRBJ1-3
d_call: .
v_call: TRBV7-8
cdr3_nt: TGTGCCAGCAGCTTAGCAGGCTCTGGAAACACCATATATTTT
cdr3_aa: CASSLAGSGNTIYF

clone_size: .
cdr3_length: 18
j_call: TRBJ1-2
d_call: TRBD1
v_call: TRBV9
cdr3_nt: TGTGCCAGCAGCCCTGGACAGGGGGCCGTGGCCCTCTTCTATGGCTACACCTTC
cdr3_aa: CASSPGQGAVALFYGYTF

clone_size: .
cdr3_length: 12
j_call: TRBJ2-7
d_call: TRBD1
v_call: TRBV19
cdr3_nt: TGTGCCAGTAGTATTAACGGACAGGCCCACTACTTC
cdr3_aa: CASSINGQAHYF

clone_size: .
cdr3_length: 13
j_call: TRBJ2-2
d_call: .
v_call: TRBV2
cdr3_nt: TGTGCCAGCAACGCCGCGGAGGCCGGGGAGCTGTTTTTT
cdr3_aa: CASNAAEAGELFF

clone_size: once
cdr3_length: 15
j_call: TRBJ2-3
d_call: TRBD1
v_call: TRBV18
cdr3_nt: TGTGCCAGCTCACCAGGACAGGGGGGGACAGATACGCAGTATTTT
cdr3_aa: CASSPGQGGTDTQYF

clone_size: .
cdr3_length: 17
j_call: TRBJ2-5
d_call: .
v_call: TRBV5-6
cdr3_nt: TGTGCCAGCAGCCCCCCGGATGTTCAGACCTTCCAAGAGACCCAGTACTTC
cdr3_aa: CASSPPDVQTFQETQYF

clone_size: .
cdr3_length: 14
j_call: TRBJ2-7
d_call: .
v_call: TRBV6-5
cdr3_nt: TGTGCCAGCAGTTACTCGCCAGGAACTTACGAGCAGTACTTC
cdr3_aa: CASSYSPGTYEQYF

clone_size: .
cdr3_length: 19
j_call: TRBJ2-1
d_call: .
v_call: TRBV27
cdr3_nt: TGTGCCAGAACCTCCCGCCTCGACAGGATCCTCAGCTCCTACAATGAGCAGTTCTTC
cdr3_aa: CARTSRLDRILSSYNEQFF